Sequencing of this T cell receptor beta chain was carried out in a study of regulatory T cells in long-lasting Graves disease. Broader study findings: Exclusively peripheral blood, rather than thyroid tissue, was studied. Under persistent disease, TRBV28, TRBJ1-2 and TRBJ2-5 were used preferentially.

Time point reported: newly diagnosed GD, antithyroid drugs for less than 3 months. From PBMCs, RNA was extracted and then used to make the TCR library. Germline V gives CDR1 KGHDR, CDR2 SFDVKD. This CDR3 is built from 14 residues. The V end lost 2 bases, the J end lost 5 bases, and 9 bases lay between the germline ends. The sample holds many counts of this clonotype. What it binds is unknown. Arm-PCR of CDR3 regions and iRepertoire HTBI primers were the basis on which TCR beta libraries were built. Using its own MiXCR run on the multiplex PCR reads, TCRdb lists one record per CDR3 protein. The table records about 620,000 distinct CDR3 sequences, roughly 15% of them present only once. The same sample was also used in a study of T cells in Graves' hyperthyroidism and ophthalmopathy.

The receptor was isolated from a woman in her 30s with Graves disease. The rearrangement joins TRBV24-1 to TRBJ2-1; unclear D gene. The material was peripheral blood mononuclear cells (PBMCs), obtained at new diagnosis, from a patient treated with antithyroid drugs. CDR3: CATSDYRQNNEQFF. CDR3 sequence (DNA): TGTGCCACCAGTGATTATCGGCAGAACAATGAGCAGTTCTTC.